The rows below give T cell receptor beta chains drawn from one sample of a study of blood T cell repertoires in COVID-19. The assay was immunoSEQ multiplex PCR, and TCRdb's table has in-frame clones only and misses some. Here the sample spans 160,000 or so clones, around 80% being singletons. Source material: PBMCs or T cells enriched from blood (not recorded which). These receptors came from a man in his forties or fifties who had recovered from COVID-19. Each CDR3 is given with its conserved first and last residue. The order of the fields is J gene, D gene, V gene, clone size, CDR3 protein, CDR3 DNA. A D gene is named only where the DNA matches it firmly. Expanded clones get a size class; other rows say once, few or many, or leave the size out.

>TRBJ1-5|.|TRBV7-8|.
CASSLGDSTNQPQHF
TGTGCCAGCAGCTTAGGCGACAGCACCAATCAGCCCCAGCATTTT
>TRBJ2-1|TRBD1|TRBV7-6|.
CASSRRRGGRGPGNEQFF
TGTGCCAGCAGCCGAAGACGCGGAGGCAGGGGGCCGGGGAATGAGCAGTTCTTC
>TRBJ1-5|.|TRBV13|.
CASSLGQGGNQPQHF
TGTGCCAGCAGCTTAGGACAGGGCGGCAATCAGCCCCAGCATTTT
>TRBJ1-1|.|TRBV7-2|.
CASSLEARVKTEAFF
TGTGCCAGCAGCTTAGAGGCCAGGGTGAAGACTGAAGCTTTCTTT
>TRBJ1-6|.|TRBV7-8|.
CASSLSGGPLAPLHF
TGTGCCAGCAGCTTAAGCGGGGGGCCTCTGGCACCCCTCCACTTT
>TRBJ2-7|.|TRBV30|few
CAWSVRWGQYEQYF
TGTGCCTGGAGTGTACGGTGGGGGCAGTACGAGCAGTACTTC
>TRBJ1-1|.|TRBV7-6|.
CASSLDSAEAFF
TGTGCCAGCAGCTTAGATAGCGCTGAAGCTTTCTTT
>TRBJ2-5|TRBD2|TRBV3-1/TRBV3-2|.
CASSHQPYVAGGKETQYF
TGTGCCAGCAGCCACCAACCTTATGTAGCGGGGGGTAAGGAGACCCAGTACTTC
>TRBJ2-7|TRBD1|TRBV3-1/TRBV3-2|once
CASSRQGEYEQYF
TGTGCCAGCAGCCGACAGGGAGAATACGAGCAGTACTTC
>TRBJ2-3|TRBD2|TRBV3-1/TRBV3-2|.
CASSQKLAGGRTPDTQYF
TGTGCCAGCAGCCAAAAACTAGCGGGGGGCCGAACCCCAGATACGCAGTATTTT
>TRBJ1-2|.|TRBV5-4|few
CASSPRVTYGYTF
TGTGCCAGCAGTCCCAGGGTTACCTATGGCTACACCTTC
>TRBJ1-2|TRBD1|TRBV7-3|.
CASSLDRGRGYGYTF
TGTGCCAGCAGCTTAGACAGGGGGCGCGGGTATGGCTACACCTTC
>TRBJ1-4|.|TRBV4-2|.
CASSQDRGGGEKLFF
TGTGCCAGCAGCCAAGATCGGGGAGGGGGTGAAAAACTGTTTTTT
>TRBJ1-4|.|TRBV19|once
CASGGGNEKLFF
TGTGCCAGTGGCGGGGGAAATGAAAAACTGTTTTTT
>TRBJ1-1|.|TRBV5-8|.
CASTRPTTANTEAFF
TGTGCCAGCACCAGGCCGACGACGGCGAACACTGAAGCTTTCTTT
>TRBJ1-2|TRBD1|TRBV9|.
CASSPTGTDNYGYTF
TGTGCCAGCAGCCCAACAGGGACAGACAACTATGGCTACACCTTC
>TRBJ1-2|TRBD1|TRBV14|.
CASSQGQGSDYGYTF
TGTGCCAGCAGCCAGGGACAGGGAAGTGACTATGGCTACACCTTC
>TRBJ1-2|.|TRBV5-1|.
CASSRNRPTGATNYGYTF
TGCGCCAGCAGCCGGAACCGACCCACTGGGGCAACTAACTATGGCTACACCTTC
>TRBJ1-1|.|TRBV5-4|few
CASSLVPGKESEAFF
TGTGCCAGCAGCTTGGTGCCAGGGAAGGAATCTGAAGCTTTCTTT
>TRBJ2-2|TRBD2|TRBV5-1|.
CASSSYITRTSSGELFF
TGCGCCAGCAGCTCCTACATCACTCGGACTAGTTCCGGGGAGCTGTTTTTT
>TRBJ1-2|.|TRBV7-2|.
CASSLAVSAARGGGYTF
TGTGCCAGCAGCTTAGCGGTTTCGGCAGCCCGAGGCGGAGGCTACACCTTC
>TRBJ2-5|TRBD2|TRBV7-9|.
CASSLGAGGGETQYF
TGTGCCAGCAGCTTAGGAGCGGGGGGCGGGGAGACCCAGTACTTC
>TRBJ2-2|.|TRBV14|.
CASSQARVTGELFF
TGTGCCAGCAGCCAAGCCAGGGTCACCGGGGAGCTGTTTTTT
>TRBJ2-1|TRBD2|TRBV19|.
CASSTRAGGLNEQFF
TGTGCCAGTAGTACCCGTGCGGGGGGACTCAATGAGCAGTTCTTC
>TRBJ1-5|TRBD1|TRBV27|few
CASSLGGTGNQPQHF
TGTGCCAGCAGTTTAGGGGGGACAGGGAATCAGCCCCAGCATTTT
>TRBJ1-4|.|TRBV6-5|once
CASSPRGGLEKLFF
TGTGCCAGCAGTCCAAGGGGAGGCCTGGAAAAACTGTTTTTT
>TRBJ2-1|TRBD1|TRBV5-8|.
CASSLFGQGQKGEQFF
TGTGCCAGCAGCTTGTTTGGTCAGGGACAGAAGGGTGAGCAGTTCTTC
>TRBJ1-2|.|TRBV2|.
CASRADTNYGYTF
TGTGCCAGCAGGGCTGATACTAACTATGGCTACACCTTC
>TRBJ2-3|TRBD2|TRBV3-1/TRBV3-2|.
CASSPGLAGSDTQYF
TGTGCCAGCAGCCCGGGACTAGCGGGGTCAGATACGCAGTATTTT
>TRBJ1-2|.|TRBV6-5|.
CASSYSSGGSGYTF
TGTGCCAGCAGTTACTCGTCGGGTGGGTCTGGCTACACCTTC
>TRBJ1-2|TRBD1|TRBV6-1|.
CASSDADRAHYGYTF
TGTGCCAGCAGTGATGCGGACAGGGCCCACTATGGCTACACCTTC
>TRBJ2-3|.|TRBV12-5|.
CASGLVQGWTDTQYF
TGTGCTAGTGGTTTGGTGCAGGGTTGGACAGATACGCAGTATTTT
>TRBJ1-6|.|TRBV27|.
CASKRAGDGSYNSPLHF
TGTGCCAGCAAGAGGGCCGGGGATGGCTCCTATAATTCACCCCTCCACTTT
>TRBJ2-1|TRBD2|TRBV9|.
CASSAGLAGGPYNEQFF
TGTGCCAGCAGCGCCGGACTAGCGGGGGGTCCCTACAATGAGCAGTTCTTC
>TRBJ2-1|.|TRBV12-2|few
CASRFPGTSGANEQFF
TGTGCAAGTCGCTTTCCCGGGACTAGCGGGGCCAATGAGCAGTTCTTC
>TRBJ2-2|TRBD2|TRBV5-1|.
CASSPDPRLAAGELFF
TGCGCCAGCAGCCCGGACCCCAGACTAGCCGCCGGGGAGCTGTTTTTT
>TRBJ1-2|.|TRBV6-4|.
CASSSGTQIGDRYGYTF
TGTGCCAGCAGCTCCGGGACACAAATTGGGGACCGATATGGCTACACCTTC
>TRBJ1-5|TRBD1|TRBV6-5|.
CASSSGQGENQPQHF
TGTGCCAGCAGTAGCGGACAGGGAGAGAACCAGCCCCAGCATTTT
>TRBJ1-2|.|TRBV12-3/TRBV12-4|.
CASSVGGLYGYTF
TGTGCCAGCAGTGTCGGGGGATTGTATGGCTACACCTTC
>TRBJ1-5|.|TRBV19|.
CASSISREAYSNQPQHF
TGTGCCAGTAGTATTTCGAGGGAGGCTTATAGCAATCAGCCCCAGCATTTT
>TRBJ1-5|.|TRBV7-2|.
CASSLGAPGPQHF
TGTGCCAGCAGCTTAGGAGCCCCGGGTCCCCAGCATTTT
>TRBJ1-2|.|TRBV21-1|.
CASGPGHQSANYGYTF
TGTGCCAGCGGGCCGGGACACCAGTCAGCTAACTATGGCTACACCTTC
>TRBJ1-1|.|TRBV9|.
CASSARGGVGTEAFF
TGTGCCAGCAGCGCACGGGGAGGGGTGGGAACTGAAGCTTTCTTT
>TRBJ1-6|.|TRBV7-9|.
CASSPSYNSPLHF
TGTGCCAGCAGCCCATCCTATAATTCACCCCTCCACTTT
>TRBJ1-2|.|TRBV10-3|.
CAIRTDSLYGYTF
TGTGCCATCAGAACCGACAGTCTCTATGGCTACACCTTC
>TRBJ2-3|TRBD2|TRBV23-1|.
CASSQSERFGLGPTDTQYF
TGCGCCAGCAGTCAATCGGAACGCTTCGGACTAGGGCCCACAGATACGCAGTATTTT
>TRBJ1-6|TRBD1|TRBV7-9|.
CASSTRDRGANSPLHF
TGTGCCAGCAGCACTAGGGACAGGGGGGCTAATTCACCCCTCCACTTT
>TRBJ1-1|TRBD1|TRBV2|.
CASSATGITEAFF
TGTGCCAGCAGTGCGACAGGGATCACTGAAGCTTTCTTT
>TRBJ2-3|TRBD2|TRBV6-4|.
CASSDSSGGQPDTQYF
TGTGCCAGCAGTGACTCTAGCGGGGGGCAGCCAGATACGCAGTATTTT
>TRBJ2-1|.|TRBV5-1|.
CASSLVGAALGYNEQFF
TGCGCCAGCAGCTTAGTGGGGGCCGCGTTAGGGTACAATGAGCAGTTCTTC
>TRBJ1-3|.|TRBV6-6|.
CASSYLPTSGNTIYF
TGTGCCAGCAGTTACCTGCCTACCTCTGGAAACACCATATATTTT
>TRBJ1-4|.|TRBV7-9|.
CASSFPRRGNDEKLFF
TGTGCCAGCAGCTTCCCACGGCGGGGTAACGATGAAAAACTGTTTTTT